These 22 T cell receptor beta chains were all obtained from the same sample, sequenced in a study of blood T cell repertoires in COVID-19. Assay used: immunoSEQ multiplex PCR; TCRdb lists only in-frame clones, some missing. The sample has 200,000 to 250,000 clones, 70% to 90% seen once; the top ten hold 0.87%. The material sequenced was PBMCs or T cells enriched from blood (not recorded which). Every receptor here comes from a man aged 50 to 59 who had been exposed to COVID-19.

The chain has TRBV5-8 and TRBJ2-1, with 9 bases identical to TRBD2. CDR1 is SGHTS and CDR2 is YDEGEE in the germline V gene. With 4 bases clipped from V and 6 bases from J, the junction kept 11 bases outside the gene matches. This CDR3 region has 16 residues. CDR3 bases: TGTGCCAGCAGCCTTCCGAGGGCTAGCGGGATCAATGAGCAGTTCTTC. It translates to CASSLPRASGINEQFF.

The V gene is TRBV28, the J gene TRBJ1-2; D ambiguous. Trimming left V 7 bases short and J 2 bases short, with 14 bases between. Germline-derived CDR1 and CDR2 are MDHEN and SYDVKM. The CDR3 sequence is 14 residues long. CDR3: CASTGTGNNYGYTF. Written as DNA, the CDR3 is TGTGCCAGCACTGGAACCGGGAACAACTATGGCTACACCTTC.

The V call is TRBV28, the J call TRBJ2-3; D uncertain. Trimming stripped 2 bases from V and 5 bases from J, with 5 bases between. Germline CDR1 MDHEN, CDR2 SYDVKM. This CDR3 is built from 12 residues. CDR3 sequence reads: CASSLPLDTQYF. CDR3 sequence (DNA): TGTGCCAGCAGTTTACCGTTAGATACGCAGTATTTT.

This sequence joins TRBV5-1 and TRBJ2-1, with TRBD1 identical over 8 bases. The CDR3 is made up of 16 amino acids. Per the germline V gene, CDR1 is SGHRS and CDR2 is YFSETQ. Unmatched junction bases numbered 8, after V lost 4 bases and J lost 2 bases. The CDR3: CASSGGTGITYNEQFF. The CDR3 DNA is TGCGCCAGCAGCGGTGGGACAGGTATCACCTACAATGAGCAGTTCTTC.

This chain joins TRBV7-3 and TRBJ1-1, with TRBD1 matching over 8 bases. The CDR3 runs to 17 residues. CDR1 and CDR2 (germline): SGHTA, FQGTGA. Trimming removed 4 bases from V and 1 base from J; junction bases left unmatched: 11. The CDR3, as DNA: TGTGCCAGCAGCTCCCAGGGGGCAGCCCAACCGAACACTGAAGCTTTCTTT. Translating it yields CASSSQGAAQPNTEAFF. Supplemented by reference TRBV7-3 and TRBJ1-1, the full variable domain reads GAGVSQTPSNKVTEKGKYVELRCDPISGHTALYWYRQSLGQGPEFLIYFQGTGAADDSGLPNDRFFAVRPEGSVSTLKIQRTERGDSAVYLCASSSQGAAQPNTEAFFGQGTRLTVV.

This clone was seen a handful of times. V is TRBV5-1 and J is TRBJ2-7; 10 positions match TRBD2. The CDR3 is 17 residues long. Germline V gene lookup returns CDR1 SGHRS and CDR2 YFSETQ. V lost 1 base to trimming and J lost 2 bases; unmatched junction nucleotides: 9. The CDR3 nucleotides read TGCGCCAGCAGCTTGAGTGTTGGACTAGCGGTACCCTACGAGCAGTACTTC. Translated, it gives CASSLSVGLAVPYEQYF.

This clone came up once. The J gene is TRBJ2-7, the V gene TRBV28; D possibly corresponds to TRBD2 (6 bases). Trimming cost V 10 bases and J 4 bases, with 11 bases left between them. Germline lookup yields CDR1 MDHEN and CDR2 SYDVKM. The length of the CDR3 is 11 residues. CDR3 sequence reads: CATTSQYEQYV. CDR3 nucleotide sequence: TGTGCCACCACTAGCCAGTACGAGCAGTACGTC.

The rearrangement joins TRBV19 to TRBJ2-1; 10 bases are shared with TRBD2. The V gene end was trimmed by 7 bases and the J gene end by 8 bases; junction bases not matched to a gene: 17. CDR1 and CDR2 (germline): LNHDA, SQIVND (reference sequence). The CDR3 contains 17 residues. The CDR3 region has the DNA TGTGCCAGTACCCCCCGGGCAGCGGGGGGGCCAAGTTATGAGCAGTTCTTC. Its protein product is CASTPRAAGGPSYEQFF.

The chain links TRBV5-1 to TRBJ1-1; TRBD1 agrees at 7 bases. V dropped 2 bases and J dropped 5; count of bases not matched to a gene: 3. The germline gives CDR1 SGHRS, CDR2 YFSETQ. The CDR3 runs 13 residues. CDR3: CASSFQGGTEAFF. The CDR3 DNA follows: TGCGCCAGCAGCTTCCAGGGGGGAACTGAAGCTTTCTTT.

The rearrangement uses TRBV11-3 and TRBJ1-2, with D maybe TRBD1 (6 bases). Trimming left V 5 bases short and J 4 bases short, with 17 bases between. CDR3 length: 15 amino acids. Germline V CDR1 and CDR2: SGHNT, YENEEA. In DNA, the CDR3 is TGTGCCAGCAGCCCTTCCCCGACAGGCCCCTATGGCTACACCTTC. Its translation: CASSPSPTGPYGYTF.

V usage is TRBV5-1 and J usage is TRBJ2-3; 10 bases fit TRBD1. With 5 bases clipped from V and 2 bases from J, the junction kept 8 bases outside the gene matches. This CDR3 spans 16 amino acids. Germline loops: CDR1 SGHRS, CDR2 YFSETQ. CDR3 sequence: CASSFGQGGYTDTQYF. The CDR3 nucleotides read TGCGCCAGCAGTTTCGGACAGGGGGGATACACAGATACGCAGTATTTT.

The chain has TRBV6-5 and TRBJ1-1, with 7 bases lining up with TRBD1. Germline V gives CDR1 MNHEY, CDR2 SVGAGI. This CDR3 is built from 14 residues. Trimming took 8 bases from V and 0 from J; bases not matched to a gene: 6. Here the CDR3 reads CASHLTGLNTEAFF. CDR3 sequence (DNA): TGTGCCAGCCATTTGACAGGGTTGAACACTGAAGCTTTCTTT.

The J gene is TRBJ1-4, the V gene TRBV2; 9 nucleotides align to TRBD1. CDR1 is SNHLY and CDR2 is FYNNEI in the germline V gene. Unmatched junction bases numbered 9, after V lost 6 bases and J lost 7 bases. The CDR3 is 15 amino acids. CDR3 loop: CASRPPGQGGEKLFF. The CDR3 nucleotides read TGTGCCAGCAGGCCCCCGGGACAGGGTGGTGAAAAACTGTTTTTT. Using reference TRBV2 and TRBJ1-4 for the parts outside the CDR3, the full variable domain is EPEVTQTPSHQVTQMGQEVILRCVPISNHLYFYWYRQILGQKVEFLVSFYNNEISEKSEIFDDQFSVERPDGSNFTLKIRSTKLEDSAMYFCASRPPGQGGEKLFFGSGTQLSVL.

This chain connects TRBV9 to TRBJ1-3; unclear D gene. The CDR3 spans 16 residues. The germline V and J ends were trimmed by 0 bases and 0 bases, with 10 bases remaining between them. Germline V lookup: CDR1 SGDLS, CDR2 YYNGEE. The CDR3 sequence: CASSVGGPFSGNTIYF. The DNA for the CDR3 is TGTGCCAGCAGCGTAGGTGGGCCCTTCTCTGGAAACACCATATATTTT.

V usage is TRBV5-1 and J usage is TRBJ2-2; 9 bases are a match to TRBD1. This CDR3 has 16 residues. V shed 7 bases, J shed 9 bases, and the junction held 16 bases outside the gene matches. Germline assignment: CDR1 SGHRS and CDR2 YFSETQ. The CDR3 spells CASGLEAGQGARELFF. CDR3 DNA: TGCGCCAGCGGTCTTGAGGCGGGACAGGGAGCGAGGGAGCTGTTTTTT.

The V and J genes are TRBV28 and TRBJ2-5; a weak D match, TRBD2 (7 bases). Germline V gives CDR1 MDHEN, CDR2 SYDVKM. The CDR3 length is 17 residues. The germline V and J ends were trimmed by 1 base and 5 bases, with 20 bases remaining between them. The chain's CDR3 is CASSLFPAGGARETQYF. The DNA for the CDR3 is TGTGCCAGCAGTTTATTTCCCGCTGGGGGGGCGCGGGAGACCCAGTACTTC.

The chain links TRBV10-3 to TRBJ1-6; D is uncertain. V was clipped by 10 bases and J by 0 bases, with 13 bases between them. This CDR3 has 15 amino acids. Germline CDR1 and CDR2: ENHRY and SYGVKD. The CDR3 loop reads CAKYGRSSYNSPLHF. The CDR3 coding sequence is TGTGCCAAGTACGGGAGGAGCTCCTATAATTCACCCCTCCACTTT.

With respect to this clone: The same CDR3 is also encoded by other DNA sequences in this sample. This chain's CDR3 is CASSARTGNYGYTF. The CDR3 bases are TGTGCCAGCAGTGCTCGGACGGGAAACTATGGCTACACCTTC. The V call is TRBV2, the J call TRBJ1-2; D gene ambiguous. Germline lookup yields CDR1 SNHLY and CDR2 FYNNEI. Trimming left V 4 bases short and J 2 bases short, with 11 bases between. The CDR3 is 14 amino acids.

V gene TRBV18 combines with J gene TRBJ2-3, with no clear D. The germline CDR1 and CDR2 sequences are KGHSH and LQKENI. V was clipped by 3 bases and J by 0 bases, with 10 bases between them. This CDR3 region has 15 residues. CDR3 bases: TGTGCCAGCTCACCCCTCTCGTCTAGCACAGATACGCAGTATTTT. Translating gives CASSPLSSSTDTQYF.

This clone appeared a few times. The CDR3 region has the DNA TGCGCCAGCAGCCGGGACAGGGCTGCCTACGAGCAGTACTTC. Translating gives CASSRDRAAYEQYF. This rearrangement joins TRBV4-1 to TRBJ2-7; TRBD1 agrees at 9 bases. After removal of 4 bases from V and 2 bases from J, the junction contained 3 bases not matched to a gene. CDR3 size: 14 residues. Germline V gene lookup returns CDR1 MGHRA and CDR2 YSYEKL.

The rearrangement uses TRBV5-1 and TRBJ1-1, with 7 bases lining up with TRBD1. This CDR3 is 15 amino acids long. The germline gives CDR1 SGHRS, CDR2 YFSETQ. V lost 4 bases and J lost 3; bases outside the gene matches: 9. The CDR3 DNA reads TGCGCCAGCAGCCGTTTCGGCGGGACAGACACTGAAGCTTTCTTT. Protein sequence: CASSRFGGTDTEAFF.

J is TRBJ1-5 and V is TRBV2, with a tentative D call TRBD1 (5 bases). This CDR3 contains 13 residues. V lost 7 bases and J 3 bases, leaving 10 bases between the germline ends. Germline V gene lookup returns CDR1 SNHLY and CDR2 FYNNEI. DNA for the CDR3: TGTGCCAGCACCCCAGGGAACAATCAGCCCCAGCATTTT. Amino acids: CASTPGNNQPQHF.